The 27 T cell receptor beta chains given below trace back to one sample, sequenced in a study of blood T cell repertoires in COVID-19. Here immunoSEQ multiplex PCR was the method, and the copy in TCRdb shows in-frame clones only, minus some. The table shows hundreds of thousands of clones, with around 89% occurring only once. Sequenced: PBMCs or T cells enriched from blood (not recorded which). The receptors originated from a woman aged 25 to 39 who had recovered from COVID-19.

This clone came up a few times. V gene TRBV3-1 (or the pseudogene TRBV3-2) combines with J gene TRBJ1-2; 9 bases match TRBD1. Losses at the gene ends were 1 base for V and 7 bases for J; bases not matched to a gene: 10. There are 16 residues in the CDR3. The germline CDR1 and CDR2 sequences are LGHDT and YNNKEL (reference sequence). CDR3 bases: TGTGCCAGCAGCCAAGGTAGGGAGGACAGGGGCTCTGGCTACACCTTC. It specifies CASSQGREDRGSGYTF.

J is TRBJ1-1 and V is TRBV29-1; the match to TRBD1 covers 7 bases. Trimming removed 7 bases from V and 3 bases from J; junction bases left unmatched: 5. Germline CDR1 and CDR2: SQVTM and ANQGSEA. The CDR3 runs 12 residues. CDR3 nucleotide sequence: TGCAGCGAGACGGACAGGTACACTGAAGCTTTCTTT. The encoded protein is CSETDRYTEAFF.

The chain combines TRBV19 with TRBJ1-2; TRBD1 aligns across 7 bases. The CDR3 consists of 13 residues. The trim removed 7 bases at V and 3 bases at J, leaving 5 bases unmatched. Germline loops: CDR1 LNHDA, CDR2 SQIVND (reference sequence). DNA of the CDR3: TGTGCCAGTAATCGACAGGGTGACTATGGCTACACCTTC. It is translated as CASNRQGDYGYTF.

In DNA, the CDR3 is TGCGCCAGCAGCCCACGGGACAGGCATTATGGCTACACCTTC. It specifies CASSPRDRHYGYTF. This chain uses TRBV4-3 with TRBJ1-2; TRBD1 aligns across 8 bases. V gave up 4 bases and J gave up 5 bases; unmatched junction bases: 6. From germline, CDR1 is LGHNA and CDR2 YSLEER. The CDR3 runs to 14 residues.

The chain combines TRBV9 with TRBJ2-7; the match to TRBD1 covers 7 bases. The germline V gene has CDR1 SGDLS and CDR2 YYNGEE. With 0 bases clipped from V and 2 bases from J, the junction kept 8 bases outside the gene matches. This CDR3 contains 16 residues. The CDR3 DNA sequence: TGTGCCAGCAGCGTAGGGCCGACAGGGTCCGCCTACGAGCAGTACTTC. Its translation is CASSVGPTGSAYEQYF.

V usage is TRBV28 and J usage is TRBJ2-2; 9 nucleotides line up with TRBD2. Unmatched junction bases numbered 11, after V lost 5 bases and J lost 4 bases. Germline V CDR1 and CDR2: MDHEN, SYDVKM. The CDR3 runs 17 residues. In DNA form, the CDR3 reads TGTGCCAGCAGTCCTATAAGCGGGAGGAGTTTCACCGGGGAGCTGTTTTTT. As protein: CASSPISGRSFTGELFF.

The J gene is TRBJ2-1, the V gene TRBV9, with TRBD2 matching 10 bases. In germline, CDR1 is SGDLS, CDR2 YYNGEE. Unmatched junction bases numbered 9, after V lost 4 bases and J lost 8 bases. The CDR3 extends over 15 amino acids. The CDR3, as DNA: TGTGCCAGCAGCCCCAGCGGGGGGGTTGGGGATGAGCAGTTCTTC. This encodes CASSPSGGVGDEQFF.

V is TRBV18 and J is TRBJ2-1, with 8 bases matching TRBD2. CDR3 length: 16 residues. Unmatched junction bases numbered 11, after V lost 3 bases and J lost 7 bases. Germline assignment: CDR1 KGHSH and CDR2 LQKENI. CDR3 in amino acids: CASSPTIAGLANEQFF. In DNA, the CDR3 is TGTGCCAGCTCACCGACTATAGCGGGATTGGCGAATGAGCAGTTCTTC.

This chain links TRBV5-6 with TRBJ1-2, with 8 bases aligning to TRBD1. V dropped 4 bases and J dropped 3; count of bases not matched to a gene: 5. From germline, CDR1 is SGHDT and CDR2 YYEEEE. The CDR3 is 14 residues long. The CDR3 region has the DNA TGTGCCAGCAGCGGACAGGGCCTGGACTATGGCTACACCTTC. This gives the protein CASSGQGLDYGYTF.

The V and J genes are TRBV19 and TRBJ1-5, with D tentatively TRBD1 (6 bases). Trimming removed 8 bases at V and 1 base at J, with 18 bases between. Germline CDR1 LNHDA, CDR2 SQIVND (reference sequence). This CDR3 is 16 amino acids long. The CDR3 DNA reads as TGTGCCAGTGGGGCCCCATGGACAGCAAGCAATCAGCCCCAGCATTTT. This encodes CASGAPWTASNQPQHF.

This clone was detected only a few times. The chain uses TRBV6-2 or TRBV6-3 and TRBJ2-5; D is possibly TRBD2 (6 bases). The CDR3 extends over 15 amino acids. Germline assignment: CDR1 MNHEY and CDR2 SVGEGT. Trimming cost V 5 bases and J 7 bases, with 20 bases left between them. CDR3 nucleotides: TGTGCCAGCAGTACGATCCGGGGCGTGGGAGGGACCCAGTACTTC. Its translation is CASSTIRGVGGTQYF.

The chain has TRBV19 and TRBJ2-7, with 11 bases aligning to TRBD1. V lost 4 bases and J lost 2; bases outside the gene matches: 4. The CDR3 covers 15 residues. Germline loops: CDR1 LNHDA, CDR2 SQIVND (reference sequence). CDR3 in amino acids: CASSNRDRGTYEQYF. In DNA, the CDR3 is TGTGCCAGTAGTAACCGGGACAGGGGGACCTACGAGCAGTACTTC.

The chain employs TRBV7-9 and TRBJ2-7; D possibly corresponds to TRBD2 (6 bases). The V gene's germline CDR1 is SEHNR and CDR2 FQNEAQ (reference sequence). Trimming took off 1 base at V and 2 bases at J, with 12 bases between the two ends. The CDR3 spans 15 residues. This chain's CDR3 is CASSLVRLGPYEQYF. As DNA, the CDR3 is TGTGCCAGCAGCTTAGTCCGACTAGGGCCCTACGAGCAGTACTTC.

Only one count was recorded for this clone. This chain links TRBV27 with TRBJ1-2; 7 bases fit TRBD1. Germline V gives CDR1 MNHEY, CDR2 SMNVEV (reference sequence). This CDR3 is 16 amino acids long. After removal of 4 bases from V and 5 bases from J, the junction contained 13 bases not matched to a gene. CDR3 coding DNA: TGTGCCAGCAGTTCCCTAAGGACAGGCGCCCTTTATGGCTACACCTTC. Residues: CASSSLRTGALYGYTF.

This clone came up a few times. CDR3 loop: CASSYMRGNGEAFF. CDR3 DNA: TGTGCCAGCAGTTACATGAGGGGGAACGGAGAAGCTTTCTTT. This chain joins TRBV6-5 and TRBJ1-1, with D possibly matching TRBD1 (6 bases). This CDR3 contains 14 residues. Between the trimmed V and J ends, which lost 2 bases and 8 bases, there was a span of 15 bases. Germline V gives CDR1 MNHEY, CDR2 SVGAGI.

The V call is TRBV11-2, the J call TRBJ2-5, with D tentatively TRBD1 (6 bases). The CDR3 length is 14 residues. V lost 2 bases and J 5 bases, leaving 12 bases between the germline ends. Germline V CDR1 and CDR2: SGHAT, FQNNGV. The CDR3 protein is CASSLRQGWETQYF. In DNA form, the CDR3 reads TGTGCCAGCAGCTTACGGCAGGGGTGGGAGACCCAGTACTTC.

In DNA form, the CDR3 reads TGTGCCAGTAGTATAGGCGGGAAAGGGAATCAGCCCCAGCATTTT. This gives the protein CASSIGGKGNQPQHF. The chain combines TRBV19 with TRBJ1-5, with D uncertain. Trimming cost V 1 base and J 4 bases, with 11 bases left between them. The CDR3 covers 15 residues. Germline assignment: CDR1 LNHDA and CDR2 SQIVND (reference sequence). The complete variable domain, with remaining parts taken from reference TRBV19 and TRBJ1-5, reads DGGITQSPKYLFRKEGQNVTLSCEQNLNHDAMYWYRQDPGQGLRLIYYSQIVNDFQKGDIAEGYSVSREKKESFPLTVTSAQKNPTAFYLCASSIGGKGNQPQHFGDGTRLSIL.

This chain links TRBV9 with TRBJ2-1, with 7 bases aligning to TRBD1. This CDR3 has 16 residues. Germline CDR1 and CDR2: SGDLS and YYNGEE. Trimming took 0 bases from V and 7 from J; bases not matched to a gene: 10. The CDR3 region is CASSVAPTRGQNEQFF. The CDR3 nucleotides read TGTGCCAGCAGCGTAGCCCCCACAAGGGGGCAAAATGAGCAGTTCTTC.

The V and J genes are TRBV19 and TRBJ2-7; 9 nucleotides agree with TRBD1. Germline CDR1 and CDR2: LNHDA and SQIVND (reference sequence). The ends lost 4 bases at V and 5 bases at J; junction bases unmatched: 6. This CDR3 is 14 amino acids long. Here the CDR3 reads CASSSGQGNHEQYF. The CDR3 DNA reads as TGTGCCAGTAGTAGCGGACAGGGGAACCACGAGCAGTACTTC.

V gene TRBV5-4 combines with J gene TRBJ1-2; tentatively, D is TRBD1 (5 bases). Germline CDR1 is SGHNT and CDR2 is YYREEE (reference sequence). Trimming stripped 7 bases from V and 6 bases from J, with 22 bases between. The CDR3 is 15 amino acids. The chain's CDR3 is CASRTPTGRTDGYTF. CDR3 coding DNA: TGTGCCAGCCGGACACCGACCGGGAGGACTGATGGCTACACCTTC.

This clone was recorded once. This chain links TRBV25-1 with TRBJ2-1, with TRBD2 matching over 7 bases. The junction had 7 bases not matched to a gene; V was cut back by 9 bases and J by 8 bases. The CDR3 has 12 amino acids. Germline assignment: CDR1 MGHDK and CDR2 SYGVNS. The CDR3 sequence: CASGLVGYEQFF. CDR3 in DNA: TGTGCCAGTGGACTAGTGGGCTATGAGCAGTTCTTC.

V usage is TRBV6-5 and J usage is TRBJ2-3; 8 nucleotides match TRBD2. J was trimmed by 5 bases and V by 5 bases; bases with no gene match: 9. This CDR3 is 15 amino acids long. Germline V CDR1 and CDR2: MNHEY, SVGAGI. CDR3 protein: CASSRPGLGGDTQYF. In nucleotides, the CDR3 is TGTGCCAGCAGTCGGCCGGGACTAGGGGGAGATACGCAGTATTTT.

This clone was detected only once. The rearrangement links TRBV28 to TRBJ1-5, with TRBD1 matching over 8 bases. The junction had 3 bases not matched to a gene; V was cut back by 3 bases and J by 5 bases. There are 14 residues in the CDR3. From germline, CDR1 is MDHEN and CDR2 SYDVKM. The chain's CDR3 is CASSLDRADQPQHF. The CDR3 nucleotides are TGTGCCAGCAGTTTGGACAGGGCGGATCAGCCCCAGCATTTT.

The CDR3 region is CASSFLRTGDPILTYNEQFF. The DNA for the CDR3 is TGTGCCAGCAGCTTCCTCCGGACGGGAGACCCTATTCTGACCTACAATGAGCAGTTCTTC. The J gene is TRBJ2-1, the V gene TRBV5-4; tentatively, D is TRBD2 (6 bases). CDR3 length: 20 amino acids. The germline V gene encodes CDR1 SGHNT and CDR2 YYREEE (reference sequence). V was trimmed by 2 bases and J by 2 bases, leaving 26 bases between them. The variable domain in full, with the rest retrieved from reference TRBV5-4 and TRBJ2-1, is ETGVTQSPTHLIKTRGQQVTLRCSSQSGHNTVSWYQQALGQGPQFIFQYYREEENGRGNFPPRFSGLQFPNYSSELNVNALELDDSALYLCASSFLRTGDPILTYNEQFFGPGTRLTVL.

The V call is TRBV6-9, the J call TRBJ1-5; TRBD1 matches 8 bases. After removal of 4 bases from V and 4 bases from J, the junction contained 18 bases not matched to a gene. The CDR3 extends over 19 amino acids. Germline lookup yields CDR1 MNHGY and CDR2 SVAAGI. The CDR3 loop reads CASSSSTERQGSENQPQHF. The DNA for the CDR3 is TGTGCCAGCAGTTCATCCACCGAAAGACAGGGGTCAGAGAATCAGCCCCAGCATTTT.

The chain joins TRBV28 to TRBJ2-7; 13 positions match TRBD2. The CDR3 extends over 15 amino acids. Germline lookup yields CDR1 MDHEN and CDR2 SYDVKM. J gave up 4 bases and V 0 bases, and 0 bases lay outside the gene matches. CDR3 amino acids: CASSLWTSGRYEQYF. The CDR3 DNA reads as TGTGCCAGCAGTTTATGGACTAGCGGGAGGTACGAGCAGTACTTC.

V is TRBV3-1 (or the pseudogene TRBV3-2) and J is TRBJ1-1; no clear D. Deletions cut 2 bases from V and 8 bases from J, with 6 bases between. This CDR3 contains 11 residues. Germline CDR1 is LGHDT and CDR2 is YNNKEL (reference sequence). The CDR3 spells CASSQSREAFF. CDR3 sequence (DNA): TGTGCCAGCAGCCAAAGCCGGGAAGCTTTCTTT.